The 22 T cell receptor beta chains in this list originate from one sample, sequenced in a study of PD-1 blockade in classical Hodgkin lymphoma. Each and every patient relapsed after autologous stem cell transplantation, and patients got differing brentuximab vedotin exposure. The repertoire was sequenced with immunoSEQ multiplex PCR; TCRdb's copy has only in-frame clones and lacks some. The top ten clones hold more than 3% of a sample with approximately 26,000 clones, almost 70% of them seen once. The sample was peripheral blood mononuclear cells (PBMCs), taken at baseline. The receptor source for this set is a human donor with classical Hodgkin lymphoma.

The rearrangement uses TRBV5-1 and TRBJ1-1, with 7 nucleotides matching TRBD1. Trimming cost V 1 base and J 3 bases; bases outside gene matches: 3. The CDR3 length is 14 residues. CDR1 is SGHRS, CDR2 YFSETQ, per germline. The CDR3 spells CASSLTGEDTEAFF. The CDR3 DNA follows: TGCGCCAGCAGCTTGACAGGGGAAGACACTGAAGCTTTCTTT. Complete variable domain (other parts from reference TRBV5-1 and TRBJ1-1): KAGVTQTPRYLIKTRGQQVTLSCSPISGHRSVSWYQQTPGQGLQFLFEYFSETQRNKGNFPGRFSGRQFSNSRSEMNVSTLELGDSALYLCASSLTGEDTEAFFGQGTRLTVV.

This clone was recorded only once. This chain links TRBV7-6 with TRBJ1-1, with 12 bases matching TRBD1. Trimming removed 4 bases from V and 3 bases from J; junction bases left unmatched: 9. This CDR3 is 17 amino acids long. Looked up from germline, CDR1 is SGHVS and CDR2 is FNYEAQ. For the CDR3, the DNA is TGTGCCAGCAGCTCCGGGACAGGGGGCTGGAAGGACACTGAAGCTTTCTTT. As protein: CASSSGTGGWKDTEAFF.

Turning to this clone: The junction and the germline gene differ at one end; a read error may be behind it. The chain combines TRBV10-3 with TRBJ1-3; no firm D call. This CDR3 is built from 12 residues. From germline, CDR1 is ENHRY and CDR2 SYGVKD. The CDR3 loop is CAISESLSGSDF. The CDR3 DNA is TGTGCCATCAGTGAGTCTCTTTCTGGCTCAGATTTT.

The chain is built from TRBV4-3 and TRBJ2-1; tentative D call: TRBD1 (5 bases). Looked up from germline, CDR1 is LGHNA and CDR2 is YSLEER. Trimming left V 6 bases short and J 6 bases short, with 18 bases between. The CDR3 spans 15 residues. The CDR3 sequence: CASRRLAGPVNEQFF. DNA of the CDR3: TGCGCCAGCAGACGTCTGGCAGGGCCGGTCAATGAGCAGTTCTTC.

Details on this clone: This may come from a read error, since a much larger clone is one base off. Distinct nucleotide sequences in the sample also encode this CDR3. This chain uses TRBV10-3 with TRBJ1-5, with D perhaps matching TRBD1 (6 bases). Per the germline V gene, CDR1 is ENHRY and CDR2 is SYGVKD. This CDR3 has 14 amino acids. CDR3 sequence: CAISEGGPNQPQHF. The CDR3 DNA sequence: TGTGCCATCAGTGAGGGGGGCCCCAATCAACCCCAGCATTTT.

V is TRBV5-6 and J is TRBJ2-2, with D possibly TRBD2 on 6 matching bases. The CDR3 sequence is 19 residues long. The V end lost 4 bases, the J end lost 3 bases, and 25 bases lay between the germline ends. Per germline, CDR1 SGHDT and CDR2 YYEEEE. CDR3 coding DNA: TGTGCCAGCAGCCCCTCTTCGGGAACACGGGGGTTTCACACCGGGGAGCTGTTTTTT. It yields the protein CASSPSSGTRGFHTGELFF.

The chain is built from TRBV27 and TRBJ2-1; D is undetermined. The V end lost 4 bases, the J end lost 10 bases, and 23 bases lay between the germline ends. Germline V gene sequence: CDR1 MNHEY, CDR2 SMNVEV (reference sequence). The CDR3 spans 16 residues. Here the CDR3 reads CASSSQLRRVQYEQFF. In DNA form, the CDR3 reads TGTGCCAGCAGTTCACAACTCCGGCGAGTGCAATACGAGCAGTTCTTC.

This clone was detected only once. This chain joins TRBV13 and TRBJ1-1; 10 bases match TRBD1. The junction had 3 bases not matched to a gene; V was cut back by 4 bases and J by 1 base. Germline V CDR1 and CDR2: PRHDT, FYEKMQ (reference sequence). CDR3 length equals 15 residues. The CDR3, as DNA: TGTGCCAGCAGCTGGGGGACAGGGGAGAACACTGAAGCTTTCTTT. Its translation is CASSWGTGENTEAFF.

CDR3 nucleotides: TGTGCCAGCAGTGGGGACATTCCTAGCACAGATACGCAGTATTTT. It translates to CASSGDIPSTDTQYF. The genes are TRBV28 and TRBJ2-3; tentative D call: TRBD1 (6 bases). Trimming removed 5 bases from V and 0 bases from J, with 12 bases in between. The CDR3 extends over 15 amino acids. Germline loops: CDR1 MDHEN, CDR2 SYDVKM.

V is TRBV27 and J is TRBJ2-7; no clear D gene. Germline V gene data show CDR1 as MNHEY and CDR2 as SMNVEV (reference sequence). The length of the CDR3 is 15 residues. Trimming stripped 1 base from V and 0 bases from J, with 10 bases between. In nucleotides, the CDR3 is TGTGCCAGCAGTTTATTAGGGCTACCCTCCTACGAGCAGTACTTC. It codes for CASSLLGLPSYEQYF.

The genes are TRBV7-8 and TRBJ1-6; 7 bases match TRBD1. After removal of 5 bases from V and 3 bases from J, the junction contained 16 bases not matched to a gene. Germline V lookup: CDR1 SGHVS, CDR2 FQNEAQ. The CDR3 is 19 residues long. The CDR3 sequence: CASSPYPTTGFGYNSPLHF. CDR3 DNA sequence: TGTGCCAGCAGCCCCTACCCAACGACAGGGTTTGGCTATAATTCACCCCTCCACTTT. The whole variable domain, remainder taken from reference TRBV7-8 and TRBJ1-6, is GAGVSQSPRYKVAKRGQDVALRCDPISGHVSLFWYQQALGQGPEFLTYFQNEAQLDKSGLPSDRFFAERPEGSVSTLKIQRTQQEDSAVYLCASSPYPTTGFGYNSPLHFGNGTRLTVT.

Turning to this clone: A junction end diverges from the germline sequence, so it may reflect a read error. The chain couples TRBV10-2 to TRBJ2-7; 9 positions match TRBD2. Germline-derived CDR1 and CDR2 are WSHSY and SAAADI. This CDR3 spans 14 amino acids. In DNA, the CDR3 is TGCGCCAGCAGACCCGGGACTAGCTCCTTCGAGCAGTACTTC. Amino acids: CASRPGTSSFEQYF.

The chain employs TRBV11-2 and TRBJ2-7; D unresolved. From germline, CDR1 is SGHAT and CDR2 FQNNGV. Trimming removed 2 bases from V and 3 bases from J, with 8 bases in between. This CDR3 spans 13 amino acids. CDR3 sequence reads: CASSLNNLYEQYF. CDR3 bases: TGTGCCAGCAGCTTAAACAATCTCTACGAGCAGTACTTC.

This sequence joins TRBV4-1 and TRBJ1-4; the D is unclear. Trimming took off 4 bases at V and 6 bases at J, with 12 bases between the two ends. Per the germline V gene, CDR1 is MGHRA and CDR2 is YSYEKL. This CDR3 comprises 14 residues. The CDR3 loop reads CASSLHPQDEKLFF. CDR3 DNA sequence: TGCGCCAGCAGCCTCCACCCCCAGGATGAAAAACTGTTTTTT.

The chain carries TRBV2 and TRBJ1-1; the D is unclear. The CDR3 is made up of 14 amino acids. Trimming took off 1 base at V and 1 base at J, with 7 bases between the two ends. Germline values: CDR1 SNHLY, CDR2 FYNNEI. For the CDR3, the DNA is TGTGCCAGCAGTGAAGGCAACCCGAACACTGAAGCTTTCTTT. Residues: CASSEGNPNTEAFF.

This chain uses TRBV5-1 with TRBJ2-3; 7 bases align to TRBD1. J was trimmed by 4 bases and V by 1 base; bases with no gene match: 15. This CDR3 is built from 18 residues. Looked up from germline, CDR1 is SGHRS and CDR2 is YFSETQ. The CDR3 bases are TGCGCCAGCAGCTTGCATCCCTCTCCAGGGGGTGGGGCAGATACGCAGTATTTT. It specifies CASSLHPSPGGGADTQYF.

This clone showed up just once. This sequence joins TRBV7-2 and TRBJ2-1; the match to TRBD2 covers 9 bases. From germline, CDR1 is SGHTA and CDR2 FQGNSA. The length of the CDR3 is 14 residues. V lost 2 bases and J lost 4; bases outside the gene matches: 0. CDR3 amino acids: CASSLTSGYNEQFF. CDR3 DNA sequence: TGTGCCAGCAGCTTAACTAGCGGGTACAATGAGCAGTTCTTC.

The table lists this clone with a few counts. This chain joins TRBV28 and TRBJ1-2, with no clear D. Germline values: CDR1 MDHEN, CDR2 SYDVKM. The CDR3 totals 14 residues. Deletions cut 2 bases from V and 5 bases from J, with 12 bases between. The CDR3 DNA reads as TGTGCCAGCAGTTTAAATGGGATTCGGTATGGCTACACCTTC. This sequence encodes CASSLNGIRYGYTF.

The gene calls are TRBV30 and TRBJ2-3; 9 bases fit TRBD1. CDR1 GTSNPN and CDR2 SVGIG come from the germline V gene (reference sequence). Unmatched junction bases numbered 5, after V lost 3 bases and J lost 1 base. CDR3 size: 15 residues. CDR3 amino acids: CAWSDGTGRTDTQYF. The CDR3 nucleotides read TGTGCCTGGAGCGACGGGACAGGGCGCACAGATACGCAGTATTTT.

The chain recombines TRBV10-3 with TRBJ1-5, with D uncertain. Germline CDR1 and CDR2: ENHRY and SYGVKD. CDR3 length equals 14 residues. The V end lost 3 bases, the J end lost 0 bases, and 6 bases lay between the germline ends. The CDR3 DNA reads TGTGCCATCAGTGAAGCAGATAGCAATCAGCCCCAGCATTTT. Protein sequence: CAISEADSNQPQHF.

In this sample, this clone turned up a few times. This same CDR3 is encoded by further DNA sequences in the sample. The chain links TRBV7-6 to TRBJ2-7; D uncertain. Trimming removed 0 bases at V and 3 bases at J, with 6 bases between. The germline CDR1 and CDR2 sequences are SGHVS and FNYEAQ. CDR3 length: 13 residues. The DNA of the CDR3 is TGTGCCAGCAGCTTAGCGGCCGGCTACGAGCAGTACTTC. The encoded protein is CASSLAAGYEQYF.

The chain recombines TRBV4-3 with TRBJ2-7; maybe TRBD2 (5 bases). Germline CDR1 is LGHNA and CDR2 is YSLEER. The CDR3 contains 15 residues. The V end was cut by 1 base, the J end by 1 base, with 11 bases between. CDR3 amino acids: CASSQGLGGSYEQYF. CDR3 bases: TGCGCCAGCAGCCAAGGTCTCGGCGGGTCCTACGAGCAGTACTTC.